This T cell receptor beta chain was captured in a study of pediatric ulcerative colitis. One to two pinch biopsies were taken from the rectum during colonoscopy. Concerning this clone itself: Its antigen remains unknown.

Study-wide findings and caveats: Compared with controls, ulcerative colitis showed greater blood-rectum clone sharing.

Per germline, CDR1 SNHLY and CDR2 FYNNEI. Trimming left V 5 bases short and J 6 bases short, with 11 bases between. The CDR3 has 12 amino acids. Here immunoSEQ multiplex PCR was the method, and the copy in TCRdb shows in-frame clones only, minus some. Here the sample spans 40,000 to 60,000 clones, about 79% being singletons. The rearrangement links TRBV2 to TRBJ2-7; D is unresolved. This clonotype was obtained from a girl between 10 and 17 years old with moderate ulcerative colitis. The specimen sequenced was gut tissue. CDR3 nucleotides: TGTGCCAGCAGTCCGCCTGGCCCCGAGCAGTACTTC. As protein: CASSPPGPEQYF.